A selection of T cell receptor beta chains follows, all from one sample in a study of blood T cell repertoires in COVID-19. This table comes from immunoSEQ multiplex PCR, and its TCRdb copy is limited to in-frame clones, with some not included. The sample lists about 240,000 clones, around 83% seen once, with around 2% in the top ten. The sequenced sample consisted of peripheral blood. Source of these receptors: a man aged 25 to 40 who had recovered from COVID-19. CDR3s leave out the opening cysteine and the closing phenylalanine or tryptophan. D genes are given only for firm matches. Clone size is stated in some rows and not others, as once, few, many or a class when expanded.

v_call: TRBV28; d_call: -; clone_size: -; j_call: TRBJ2-3; cdr3_aa: ASRGAGKDTQY
v_call: TRBV5-1; d_call: -; clone_size: -; j_call: TRBJ2-5; cdr3_aa: ASRFSLQETQY
v_call: TRBV15; d_call: -; clone_size: -; j_call: TRBJ2-3; cdr3_aa: ATSRGGSSTDTQY
v_call: TRBV19; d_call: TRBD1; clone_size: -; j_call: TRBJ1-5; cdr3_aa: ASEGAPRNQPQH
v_call: TRBV5-1; d_call: TRBD1; clone_size: -; j_call: TRBJ2-1; cdr3_aa: ASSLEGTGSNSEQF
v_call: TRBV6-1; d_call: -; clone_size: -; j_call: TRBJ1-1; cdr3_aa: ASSDDRRNTEAF
v_call: TRBV27; d_call: -; clone_size: few; j_call: TRBJ1-2; cdr3_aa: ASSKAEGYGYT
v_call: TRBV5-8; d_call: TRBD1; clone_size: -; j_call: TRBJ2-4; cdr3_aa: ASSYPTGGSAKNIQY
v_call: TRBV10-3; d_call: -; clone_size: -; j_call: TRBJ1-1; cdr3_aa: AIRPIGSGTEAF
v_call: TRBV10-2; d_call: -; clone_size: many; j_call: TRBJ1-5; cdr3_aa: ASSESRYGEGPQH
v_call: TRBV24-1; d_call: TRBD2; clone_size: -; j_call: TRBJ2-7; cdr3_aa: ATTLLAGAYEQY
v_call: TRBV27; d_call: -; clone_size: -; j_call: TRBJ2-5; cdr3_aa: ATAPVPGGTQY
v_call: TRBV7-3; d_call: TRBD1; clone_size: few; j_call: TRBJ1-1; cdr3_aa: ASSPGTGAGEAF
v_call: TRBV5-1; d_call: -; clone_size: -; j_call: TRBJ2-7; cdr3_aa: ASGRQGPGAGDEQY
v_call: TRBV4-1; d_call: -; clone_size: once; j_call: TRBJ1-2; cdr3_aa: ASSQALRGYGYT
v_call: TRBV29-1; d_call: TRBD1; clone_size: -; j_call: TRBJ1-2; cdr3_aa: SVGGQGGGYT
v_call: TRBV2; d_call: TRBD2; clone_size: -; j_call: TRBJ2-2; cdr3_aa: ASSEGLAGGLLSSLAGELF
v_call: TRBV6-5; d_call: -; clone_size: -; j_call: TRBJ1-4; cdr3_aa: ASSSGVAANEKLF
v_call: TRBV19; d_call: -; clone_size: -; j_call: TRBJ1-2; cdr3_aa: ASSRLRGESLYGYT
v_call: TRBV7-2; d_call: -; clone_size: few; j_call: TRBJ2-5; cdr3_aa: ASSFGGYQETQY
v_call: TRBV2; d_call: -; clone_size: few; j_call: TRBJ2-5; cdr3_aa: ASRRRPWEEQETQY
v_call: TRBV2; d_call: -; clone_size: -; j_call: TRBJ2-7; cdr3_aa: ASRRDFAYEQY
v_call: TRBV9; d_call: TRBD2; clone_size: -; j_call: TRBJ2-2; cdr3_aa: ASSVIPQRGGTGELF
v_call: TRBV9; d_call: TRBD2; clone_size: -; j_call: TRBJ2-1; cdr3_aa: ASSVRTSGGAEQF
v_call: TRBV9; d_call: TRBD1; clone_size: -; j_call: TRBJ2-3; cdr3_aa: ASSPRILGTGGADTQY
v_call: TRBV6-5; d_call: -; clone_size: once; j_call: TRBJ2-1; cdr3_aa: ASRGDKRSYNEQF
v_call: TRBV18; d_call: -; clone_size: -; j_call: TRBJ1-2; cdr3_aa: ASSPNYRESNYGYT
v_call: TRBV7-9; d_call: -; clone_size: -; j_call: TRBJ1-1; cdr3_aa: ASSSQGTEAF
v_call: TRBV5-4; d_call: TRBD2; clone_size: -; j_call: TRBJ2-5; cdr3_aa: ASSESGLAGGETQY
v_call: TRBV7-2; d_call: -; clone_size: -; j_call: TRBJ2-3; cdr3_aa: ASSTRKTDTQY
v_call: TRBV7-6; d_call: -; clone_size: -; j_call: TRBJ2-5; cdr3_aa: ASSSAQAETQY
v_call: TRBV2; d_call: -; clone_size: -; j_call: TRBJ1-2; cdr3_aa: ASSEGADYGYT
v_call: TRBV7-2; d_call: -; clone_size: -; j_call: TRBJ2-2; cdr3_aa: ASSQYGGPNTGELF
v_call: TRBV6-5; d_call: TRBD1; clone_size: -; j_call: TRBJ1-1; cdr3_aa: ASRTLGTGRTDAF
v_call: TRBV6-5; d_call: TRBD1; clone_size: -; j_call: TRBJ2-7; cdr3_aa: ASGQGSLEQY
v_call: TRBV4-1; d_call: TRBD1; clone_size: once; j_call: TRBJ2-4; cdr3_aa: ASSQDFRDRADVDIQY
v_call: TRBV19; d_call: -; clone_size: once; j_call: TRBJ2-7; cdr3_aa: ASSVGTTYEQY
v_call: TRBV5-1; d_call: TRBD2; clone_size: -; j_call: TRBJ2-1; cdr3_aa: ASSLDGTSSDEQF
v_call: TRBV6-2/TRBV6-3; d_call: -; clone_size: -; j_call: TRBJ1-2; cdr3_aa: ASSYSKLGLSYGYT
v_call: TRBV5-4; d_call: -; clone_size: -; j_call: TRBJ2-2; cdr3_aa: ASSLEPGVAGELF
v_call: TRBV10-3; d_call: TRBD1; clone_size: few; j_call: TRBJ1-2; cdr3_aa: AISPLRDRVSYGYT
v_call: TRBV19; d_call: TRBD1; clone_size: -; j_call: TRBJ1-2; cdr3_aa: ASQQPWGQGADGYGYT
v_call: TRBV5-1; d_call: TRBD1; clone_size: -; j_call: TRBJ1-2; cdr3_aa: ASNTKKDRFFYGYT
v_call: TRBV10-3; d_call: TRBD1; clone_size: -; j_call: TRBJ2-2; cdr3_aa: AISESRGQSNTGELF
v_call: TRBV5-1; d_call: TRBD1; clone_size: -; j_call: TRBJ1-1; cdr3_aa: ASSVGTENTEAF
v_call: TRBV7-9; d_call: TRBD1; clone_size: -; j_call: TRBJ2-6; cdr3_aa: ASSRRTGGTSGANVLT
v_call: TRBV7-6; d_call: TRBD2; clone_size: -; j_call: TRBJ2-2; cdr3_aa: ASSLSGAAYTGELF
v_call: TRBV3-1/TRBV3-2; d_call: -; clone_size: -; j_call: TRBJ2-7; cdr3_aa: ASSQQPGEIHEQY
v_call: TRBV12-3/TRBV12-4; d_call: -; clone_size: once; j_call: TRBJ1-1; cdr3_aa: ASSLEEYTEAF
v_call: TRBV5-1; d_call: TRBD1; clone_size: -; j_call: TRBJ1-4; cdr3_aa: ASTSGQAEEKLF
v_call: TRBV2; d_call: TRBD1; clone_size: -; j_call: TRBJ1-2; cdr3_aa: ASGGQGLGGYT
v_call: TRBV6-5; d_call: TRBD2; clone_size: -; j_call: TRBJ2-7; cdr3_aa: ASSRLADVYEQY
v_call: TRBV27; d_call: TRBD1; clone_size: few; j_call: TRBJ2-7; cdr3_aa: ASSFNRGHEQY
v_call: TRBV4-1; d_call: -; clone_size: -; j_call: TRBJ1-2; cdr3_aa: ASSRTGTTNGYT
v_call: TRBV2; d_call: TRBD1; clone_size: -; j_call: TRBJ1-5; cdr3_aa: ASSDRDRGVRNQPQH
v_call: TRBV4-1; d_call: TRBD1; clone_size: -; j_call: TRBJ2-6; cdr3_aa: ASSQDSGQGYGGANVLT